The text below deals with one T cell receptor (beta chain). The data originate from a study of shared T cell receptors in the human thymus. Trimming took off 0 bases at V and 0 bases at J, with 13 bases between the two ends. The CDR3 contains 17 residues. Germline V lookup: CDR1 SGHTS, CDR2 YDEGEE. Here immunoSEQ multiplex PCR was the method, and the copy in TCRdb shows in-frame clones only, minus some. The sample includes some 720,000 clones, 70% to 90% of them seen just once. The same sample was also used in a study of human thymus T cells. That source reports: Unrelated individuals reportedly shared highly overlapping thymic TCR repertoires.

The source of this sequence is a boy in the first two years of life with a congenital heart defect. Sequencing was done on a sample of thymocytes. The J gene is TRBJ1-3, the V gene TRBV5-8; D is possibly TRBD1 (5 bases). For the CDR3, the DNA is TGTGCCAGCAGCTTGGCCCCACAGGCCCGCTCTGGAAACACCATATATTTT. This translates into CASSLAPQARSGNTIYF. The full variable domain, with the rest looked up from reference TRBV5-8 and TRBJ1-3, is EAGVTQSPTHLIKTRGQQATLRCSPISGHTSVYWYQQALGLGLQFLLWYDEGEERNRGNFPPRFSGRQFPNYSSELNVNALELEDSALYLCASSLAPQARSGNTIYFGEGSWLTVV.